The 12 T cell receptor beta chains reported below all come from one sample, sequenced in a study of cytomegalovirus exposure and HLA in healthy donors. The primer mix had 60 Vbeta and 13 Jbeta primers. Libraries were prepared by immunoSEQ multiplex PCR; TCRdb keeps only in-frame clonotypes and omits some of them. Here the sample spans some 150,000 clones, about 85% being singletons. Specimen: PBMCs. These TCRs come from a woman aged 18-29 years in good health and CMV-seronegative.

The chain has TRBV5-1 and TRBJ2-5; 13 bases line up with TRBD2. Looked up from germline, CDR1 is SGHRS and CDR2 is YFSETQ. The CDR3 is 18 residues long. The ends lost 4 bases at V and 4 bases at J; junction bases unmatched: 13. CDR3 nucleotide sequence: TGCGCCAGCAGCCTCCGACTAGCGGGAGGTAATCGTGGAGAGACCCAGTACTTC. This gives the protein CASSLRLAGGNRGETQYF.

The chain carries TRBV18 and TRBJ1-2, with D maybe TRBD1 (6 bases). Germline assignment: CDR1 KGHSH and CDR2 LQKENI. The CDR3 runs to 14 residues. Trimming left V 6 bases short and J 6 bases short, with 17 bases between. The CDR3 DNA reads TGTGCCAGCTCCCCCCGCAACAGGGTGGATGGCTACACCTTC. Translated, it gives CASSPRNRVDGYTF.

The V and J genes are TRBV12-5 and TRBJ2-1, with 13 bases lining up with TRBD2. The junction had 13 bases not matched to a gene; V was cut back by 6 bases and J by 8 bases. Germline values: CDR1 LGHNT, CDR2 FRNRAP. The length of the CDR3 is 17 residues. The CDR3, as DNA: TGTGCTAGTGGCCCCGGGACTAGCGGGACTCGGACCCATGAGCAGTTCTTC. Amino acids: CASGPGTSGTRTHEQFF.

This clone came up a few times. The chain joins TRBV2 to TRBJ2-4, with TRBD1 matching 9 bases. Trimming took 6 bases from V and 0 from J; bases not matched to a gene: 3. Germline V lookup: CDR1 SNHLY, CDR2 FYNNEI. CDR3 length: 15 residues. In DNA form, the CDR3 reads TGTGCCAGCAGGATACAGGGGGCAGCCAAAAACATTCAGTACTTC. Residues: CASRIQGAAKNIQYF.

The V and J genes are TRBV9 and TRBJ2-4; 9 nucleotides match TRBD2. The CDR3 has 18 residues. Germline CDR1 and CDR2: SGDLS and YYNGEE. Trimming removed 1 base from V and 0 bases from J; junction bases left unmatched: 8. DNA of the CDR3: TGTGCCAGCAGCGTACCAGCGGGGGGTGATCTAGCCAAAAACATTCAGTACTTC. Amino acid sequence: CASSVPAGGDLAKNIQYF. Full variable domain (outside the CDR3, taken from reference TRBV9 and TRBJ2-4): DSGVTQTPKHLITATGQRVTLRCSPRSGDLSVYWYQQSLDQGLQFLIQYYNGEERAKGNILERFSAQQFPDLHSELNLSSLELGDSALYFCASSVPAGGDLAKNIQYFGAGTRLSVL.

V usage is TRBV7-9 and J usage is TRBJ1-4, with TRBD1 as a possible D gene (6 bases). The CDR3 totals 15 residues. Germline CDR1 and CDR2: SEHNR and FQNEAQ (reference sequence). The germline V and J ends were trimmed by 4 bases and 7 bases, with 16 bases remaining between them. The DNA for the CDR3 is TGTGCCAGCAGCTCCCCGGGGGGGCGAAGTGAAAAACTGTTTTTT. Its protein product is CASSSPGGRSEKLFF. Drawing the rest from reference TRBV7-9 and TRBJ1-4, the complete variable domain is DTGVSQNPRHKITKRGQNVTFRCDPISEHNRLYWYRQTLGQGPEFLTYFQNEAQLEKSRLLSDRFSAERPKGSFSTLEIQRTEQGDSAMYLCASSSPGGRSEKLFFGSGTQLSVL.

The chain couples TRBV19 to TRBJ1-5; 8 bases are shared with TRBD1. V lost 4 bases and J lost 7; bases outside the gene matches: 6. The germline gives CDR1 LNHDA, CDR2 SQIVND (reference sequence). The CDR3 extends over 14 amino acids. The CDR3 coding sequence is TGTGCCAGTAGTAGGGGGACAGGCGAACAGCCCCAGCATTTT. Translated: CASSRGTGEQPQHF.

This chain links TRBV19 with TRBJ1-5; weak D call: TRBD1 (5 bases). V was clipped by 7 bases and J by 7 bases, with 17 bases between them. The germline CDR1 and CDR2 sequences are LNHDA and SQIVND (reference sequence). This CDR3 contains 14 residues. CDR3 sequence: CASTRVRGGQPQHF. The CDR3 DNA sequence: TGTGCCAGTACCCGAGTACGGGGGGGACAGCCCCAGCATTTT. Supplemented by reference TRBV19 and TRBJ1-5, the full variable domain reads DGGITQSPKYLFRKEGQNVTLSCEQNLNHDAMYWYRQDPGQGLRLIYYSQIVNDFQKGDIAEGYSVSREKKESFPLTVTSAQKNPTAFYLCASTRVRGGQPQHFGDGTRLSIL.

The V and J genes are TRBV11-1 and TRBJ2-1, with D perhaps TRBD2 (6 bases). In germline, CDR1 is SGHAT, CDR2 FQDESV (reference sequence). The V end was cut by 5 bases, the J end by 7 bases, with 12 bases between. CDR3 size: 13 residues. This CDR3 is CASSPAAGNEQFF. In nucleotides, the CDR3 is TGTGCCAGCAGCCCGGCGGCGGGAAATGAGCAGTTCTTC.

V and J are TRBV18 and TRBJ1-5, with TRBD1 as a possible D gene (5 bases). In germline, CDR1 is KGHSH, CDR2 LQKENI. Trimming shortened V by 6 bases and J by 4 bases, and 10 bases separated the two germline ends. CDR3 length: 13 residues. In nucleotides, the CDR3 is TGTGCCAGCTCCCAGGACACGAATCAGCCCCAGCATTTT. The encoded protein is CASSQDTNQPQHF. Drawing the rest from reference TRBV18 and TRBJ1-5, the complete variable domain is NAGVMQNPRHLVRRRGQEARLRCSPMKGHSHVYWYRQLPEEGLKFMVYLQKENIIDESGMPKERFSAEFPKEGPSILRIQQVVRGDSAAYFCASSQDTNQPQHFGDGTRLSIL.

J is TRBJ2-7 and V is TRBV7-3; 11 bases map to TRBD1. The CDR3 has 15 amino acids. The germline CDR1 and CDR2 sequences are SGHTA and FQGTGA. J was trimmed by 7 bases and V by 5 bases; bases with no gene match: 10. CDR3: CASSTQGQGVFEQYF. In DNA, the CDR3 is TGTGCCAGCAGCACCCAGGGACAGGGGGTTTTTGAGCAGTACTTC.

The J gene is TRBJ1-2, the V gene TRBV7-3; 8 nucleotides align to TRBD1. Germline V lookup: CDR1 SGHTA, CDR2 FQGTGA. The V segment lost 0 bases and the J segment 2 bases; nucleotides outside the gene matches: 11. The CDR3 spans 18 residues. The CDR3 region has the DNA TGTGCCAGCAGCTTAACCGGGACAGGCCCCTATTTCAACTATGGCTACACCTTC. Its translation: CASSLTGTGPYFNYGYTF.